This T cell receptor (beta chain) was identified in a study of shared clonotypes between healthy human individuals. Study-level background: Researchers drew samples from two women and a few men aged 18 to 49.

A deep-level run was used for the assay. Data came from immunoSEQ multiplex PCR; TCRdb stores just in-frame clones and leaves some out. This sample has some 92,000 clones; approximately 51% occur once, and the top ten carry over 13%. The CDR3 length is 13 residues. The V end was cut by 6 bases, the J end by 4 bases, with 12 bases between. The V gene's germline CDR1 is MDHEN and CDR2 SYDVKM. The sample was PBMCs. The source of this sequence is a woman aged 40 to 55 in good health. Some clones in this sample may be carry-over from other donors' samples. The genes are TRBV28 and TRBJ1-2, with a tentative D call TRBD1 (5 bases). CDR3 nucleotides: TGTGCCAGCAGCGTTGGGACGGCCTATGGCTACACCTTC. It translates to CASSVGTAYGYTF.